This note documents a single T cell receptor beta chain sequence. The antigen remains undetermined. Genes and germline are mouse. The read halts 1 residue ahead of the CDR3 end, with the missing end drawn from the germline J gene. The sample belongs to a study of tissue T cells after allogeneic stem cell transplantation. The study's findings and limits: Motif-based clustering found tissue-specific repertoire signatures shared across patients, though few clones were shared. Alloreactivity or antigen specificity of tissue TCRs was not determined; some clones might be host cells.

Data came from immunoSEQ multiplex PCR; TCRdb stores just in-frame clones and leaves some out. The sample contains around 4,400 clones, over 40% of which appear only once. J gave up 4 bases and V 3 bases, and 3 bases lay outside the gene matches. This CDR3 contains 13 residues. Germline-derived CDR1 and CDR2 are LGHNA and YSYQKL. The time point was: mouse harvest day 14 after allogeneic transplant. The graft held 10^6 splenic CD5+ T cells and 10^7 T-cell-depleted bone marrow cells. This mouse GVHD model was MHC-mismatched B6 to BALB/c, profiled day 7 or 14. The chain joins TRBV2 to TRBJ2-7, with 7 bases that match TRBD2. This TCR derives from a female BALB/c mouse given C57BL/6 T cells with graft-versus-host disease after an allogeneic hematopoietic cell transplant. Sequenced sample: gut tissue. The CDR3 region is CASSQGGVYEQYF. The part of the CDR3 DNA that was read is TGTGCCAGCAGCCAGGGGGGGGTTTATGAACAGTAC.